Detailed here is one T cell receptor beta chain. Its target antigen remains unknown. The input lacks base qualities; no much larger clone sits a single base away. Using the deep immunoSEQ assay, TCR CDR3 regions were amplified from genomic DNA by multiplex PCR. Extracted genomic DNA from each cell subset was spread evenly across all wells of several immunoSEQ 96-well plates, with each plate serving as a replicate. Each replicate PCR for sorted subsets received roughly 200 ng genomic DNA, equal to 28,000 or so T cell genomes. The purified libraries were quantified using a Qubit 3.0 fluorometer, sized with a Bioanalyzer 2100, and then quantified again using the KAPA Library Quantification kit. Each immunoSEQ 96-well plate was sequenced on its own single-read 150-cycle Illumina NextSeq 550 flow cell. The study's own analysis went as follows. The immunoSEQ output contained only junctional sequences without quality scores, so filtering could not match that applied to full-length reads. To assign V/J genes and CDR3, sequences were annotated against IMGT germline references using PyIR, a Python wrapper for IgBLAST v1.9. Reads were removed for weak V/J assignments (E-value above 1e-6), missing CDR3, stop codons, out-of-frame junctions, or ambiguous translated residues. V3J clonotypes were defined by identical inferred V gene, J gene, and CDR3 amino acid sequence. The percentage overlap between two repertoires was calculated by dividing the number of shared unique clonotypes by the size of the smaller repertoire. Repertoire richness was assessed with RTK rarefaction, the Chao1 estimator, and Recon v2.1 estimates of unobserved clonotypes. For all TCRbeta clonotypes obtained by the gDNA method from a handful of donors, generation probabilities were computed with OLGA. TCRdb mirrors the immuneACCESS table, restricted to in-frame sequences. Some clones are absent from its copies; in checked studies, under half trace to an unresolved V gene, and the reason for the others is unknown. The V and J calls and clone size were taken over from that table, and D and trimming were inferred from the DNA. The sample records around 2.1 million clones, roughly 91% of which are singletons. Around 1.7% of the sample lies in the top ten.

V ends up 6 bases short and J 4 bases short, with an unmatched junction base count of 3. The CDR3 starts with the cysteine, ends with the phenylalanine, and has 12 residues. The read is trimmed to its CDR3 DNA, 36 bases read in frame from base 1. As encoded in the germline V gene, CDR1 is SGHRS while CDR2 is YFSETQ. The sample belongs to a study of shared clonotypes between healthy human individuals (dated by TCRdb to 2020 to 2021). The study in broad terms: Two women and three men aged 18 to 49 years were included in the cohort. Between about 0.8 and 9.5 billion PBMCs per donor were obtained by leukapheresis. For each donor, CD4 naive and CD4 memory were each given three plates, CD8 naive was given two plates, and CD8 memory was given one plate. The study deeply sequenced blood TCR repertoires of about five healthy adults to estimate repertoire size and the extent of clonotype sharing between individuals. To increase sequencing depth and limit assay-specific biases, TCR repertoire library preparation and sequencing were carried out by different laboratories using diverse techniques.

What the authors observed across the whole study: Naive subsets generally had larger estimated clonotype richness than memory subsets did. Across a few donors, 4.5% to 6.5% of naive CD4, roughly 3.4% of naive CD8, about 2.3% of memory CD4, and over 0.35% of memory CD8 clonotypes were shared. Because the study included only a small number of donors, the genetic and exposure-history diversity represented was limited. Rarefaction of sorted-subset datasets indicated incomplete sequencing despite the large sequencing depth. Compared with non-shared clonotypes, clonotypes shared by all four sorted-subset donors had higher generation probabilities. Based on pairwise subsampling, the degree of clonotype sharing among donors was expected to be affected by sequencing depth. Only blood was sampled, and tissue TCR repertoires likely differ from those in blood.

CD8 naive samples were CD45RO-negative cells positively selected for CCR7, giving a CD45RA+CCR7+ population that excluded TemRA cells. The donors were healthy, HIV-negative adults who had no recently reported acute infections or vaccinations. All donors were Caucasian adults living in Nashville, Tennessee, USA. After blood collection by leukapheresis, PBMCs were isolated using Ficoll-Histopaque density gradient centrifugation and then cryopreserved in the vapor phase of liquid nitrogen. Purity and quantity of every magnetically sorted T cell population were checked by analytical flow cytometry. Genomic DNA was isolated from every sorted fraction and measured by UV absorbance on a Nanodrop 2000c.

The chain is made from TRBV5-1 and TRBJ1-1; 7 middle bases align to TRBD1. The clonotype was recovered from a young man in good health. Some clones in this sample may be carry-over from other donors' samples. The sample taken for sequencing was naive CD8+ T cells from PBMCs. Taken with the paper, the label for cell subset or site translates to: CD45RA+CCR7+. The DNA is TGCGCCAGCAAATACAGGGGCACTGAAGCTTTCTTT. Its protein reads: CASKYRGTEAFF.